These 30 T cell receptor beta chains were all obtained from the same sample, sequenced in a study of CD8 T cells in ankylosing spondylitis. TCRdb passed the 5' RACE reads through MiXCR, listing each CDR3 protein once. This table holds a few hundred thousand distinct CDR3 sequences, approximately 10% found once. The source material was blood, either unsorted or a sorted T cell fraction (not recorded which). These receptors originate from a male donor with ankylosing spondylitis or in good health (not recorded which).

This clonotype was picked up a small number of times. The chain combines TRBV10-3 with TRBJ2-2, with 7 bases that match TRBD1. CDR3 length: 14 amino acids. J was trimmed by 3 bases and V by 2 bases; bases with no gene match: 0. Germline CDR1 ENHRY, CDR2 SYGVKD. CDR3 in DNA: TGTGCCATCAGTGAGGGACAGGACACCGGGGAGCTGTTTTTT. Translating gives CAISEGQDTGELFF.

The sample holds a few counts of this clonotype. One end of the junction varies from germline; a read error may be responsible. The rearrangement uses TRBV7-3 and TRBJ2-1, with D possibly being TRBD1 or TRBD2 (5 bases each). This CDR3 is built from 13 residues. The germline V gene encodes CDR1 SGHTA and CDR2 FQGTGA. CDR3 region: CASSLRDAEPLLF. DNA for the CDR3: TGTGCCAGCAGCTTAAGGGACGCGGAACCCCTCCTCTTC.

The sample holds many counts of this clonotype. The V gene is TRBV20-1, the J gene TRBJ1-1; 7 bases agree with TRBD1. The CDR3 contains 14 residues. Per the germline V gene, CDR1 is DFQATT and CDR2 is SNEGSKA (reference sequence). Germline trimming cut 3 bases from V and 6 bases from J; bases unmatched to any gene: 10. CDR3 nucleotides: TGCAGTGCTAGGGAAATTACAGGGGTGGCTGAAGCTTTCTTT. This codes for CSAREITGVAEAFF.

This clonotype has just a few counts. The chain recombines TRBV20-1 with TRBJ2-2, with D perhaps matching TRBD1 or TRBD2 (5 bases each). Trimming removed 2 bases at V and 3 bases at J, with 13 bases between. This CDR3 has 15 residues. Per germline, CDR1 DFQATT and CDR2 SNEGSKA (reference sequence). CDR3 bases: TGCAGTGCTAGATCCGGGACGGCGGACACCGGGGAGCTGTTTTTT. Translated: CSARSGTADTGELFF.

At least ten counts were recorded for this clonotype. The V call is TRBV5-1, the J call TRBJ2-3; D assignment may be TRBD1 or TRBD2 (5 bases each). The CDR3 sequence is 15 residues long. From germline, CDR1 is SGHRS and CDR2 YFSETQ. The V gene lost 4 bases and the J gene lost 2 bases, with 14 bases spanning the gap. CDR3 DNA sequence: TGCGCCAGCAGCATACAGGACTTGATCACAGATACGCAGTATTTT. Translated, it gives CASSIQDLITDTQYF.

This clonotype was observed a few times. The chain uses TRBV3-1 and TRBJ2-5; 10 nucleotides line up with TRBD2. The CDR3 extends over 15 amino acids. CDR1 is LGHDT and CDR2 is YNNKEL in the germline V gene (reference sequence). V was pared by 3 bases and J by 3 bases, with 4 bases of the junction left unmatched. The CDR3 DNA sequence: TGTGCCAGCAGCCAGGCCGGACTAGCGGAAGAGACCCAGTACTTC. It translates to CASSQAGLAEETQYF.

This clonotype was detected ten times or more. This chain joins TRBV7-2 and TRBJ2-5, with TRBD2 matching 10 bases. Germline CDR1 is SGHTA and CDR2 is FQGNSA. The CDR3 has 15 amino acids. Trimming removed 1 base from V and 1 base from J; junction bases left unmatched: 0. The CDR3 region is CASSLGLAGQETQYF. Here the CDR3 DNA reads TGTGCCAGCAGCTTAGGACTAGCGGGCCAAGAGACCCAGTACTTC.

This clonotype occurred a few times. The rearrangement uses TRBV18 and TRBJ1-1, with 7 bases fitting TRBD1. V lost 6 bases, J lost 2 bases, and 6 bases stayed unmatched. The germline V gene has CDR1 KGHSH and CDR2 LQKENI. The CDR3 is made up of 14 amino acids. The CDR3 sequence is CASSPTGANTEAFF. In nucleotides, the CDR3 is TGTGCCAGCTCTCCTACAGGGGCCAACACTGAAGCTTTCTTT.

This clonotype came up many times. The rearrangement joins TRBV5-1 to TRBJ2-1, with 8 bases aligning to TRBD2. The CDR3 is 15 amino acids. The V and J ends lost 4 bases and 3 bases, in that order; junction bases with no gene match: 6. Germline CDR1 is SGHRS and CDR2 is YFSETQ. CDR3 coding DNA: TGCGCCAGCAGCCTAAGCGGGAGTGACTACAATGAGCAGTTCTTC. Protein product: CASSLSGSDYNEQFF.

The table lists this clonotype with many counts. The chain has TRBV5-1 and TRBJ1-3; 9 bases line up with TRBD1. Per germline, CDR1 SGHRS and CDR2 YFSETQ. Unmatched junction bases numbered 2, after V lost 0 bases and J lost 1 base. This CDR3 is 16 amino acids long. The CDR3 loop is CASSLAGTGSGNTIYF. The CDR3 nucleotides read TGCGCCAGCAGCTTGGCCGGGACAGGGTCTGGAAACACCATATATTTT.

As regards this clonotype: It may be a read error: a sequence one base away is much more abundant. This rearrangement joins TRBV6-2 or TRBV6-3 to TRBJ2-1, with 7 bases identical to TRBD1. V trimming: 7 bases; J trimming: 6 bases; junction bases outside the gene matches: 12. CDR1 is MNHEY, CDR2 SVGEGT, per germline. The CDR3 runs 15 residues. This chain's CDR3 is CASIDTGQTCNEQFF. In DNA form, the CDR3 reads TGTGCCAGCATAGATACGGGACAGACCTGCAATGAGCAGTTCTTC.

This clonotype occurred many times. CDR3 coding DNA: TGCAGCCCCTTGCCTGCGGGGGCCGGATTAGTCTCCAATGAGCAGTTCTTC. Amino acid sequence: CSPLPAGAGLVSNEQFF. The gene calls are TRBV20-1 and TRBJ2-1; TRBD2 might be the D (7 bases). Germline V gives CDR1 DFQATT, CDR2 SNEGSKA (reference sequence). CDR3 length: 17 amino acids.

In its sample, this clonotype was seen a few times. The chain employs TRBV7-6 and TRBJ2-5; 10 bases map to TRBD1. CDR1 and CDR2 (germline): SGHVS, FNYEAQ. The CDR3 has 15 residues. Trimming cost V 1 base and J 5 bases; bases outside gene matches: 4. The CDR3 reads CASSLGQGAWETQYF. As DNA, the CDR3 is TGTGCCAGCAGCTTAGGACAGGGGGCGTGGGAGACCCAGTACTTC.

This clonotype has more than one count but fewer than ten. This chain uses TRBV2 with TRBJ1-5; D may be TRBD1 (5 bases). Trimming removed 6 bases at V and 1 base at J, with 10 bases between. The germline CDR1 and CDR2 sequences are SNHLY and FYNNEI. The CDR3 extends over 14 amino acids. CDR3 amino acids: CASRGGLSNQPQHF. The CDR3 coding sequence is TGTGCCAGCAGGGGGGGTTTGAGCAATCAGCCCCAGCATTTT.

This clonotype was detected only once. The chain is built from TRBV27 and TRBJ1-1, with a weak D call TRBD1 (6 bases). The CDR3 contains 14 residues. The germline V and J ends were trimmed by 7 bases and 7 bases, with 19 bases remaining between them. CDR1 and CDR2 from the germline V gene are MNHEY and SMNVEV (reference sequence). The CDR3 loop reads CASTYRGGRIEAFF. CDR3 coding DNA: TGTGCCAGCACCTACCGCGGGGGCAGGATTGAAGCTTTCTTT.

Ten or more counts support this clonotype. The chain links TRBV28 to TRBJ2-1; no reliable D call. Trimming left V 7 bases short and J 2 bases short, with 18 bases between. The CDR3 loop spans 16 amino acids. CDR1 is MDHEN, CDR2 SYDVKM, per germline. Here the CDR3 DNA reads TGTGCCAGCACGACTTGGGCCGCCCTGCCCTACAATGAGCAGTTCTTC. Residues: CASTTWAALPYNEQFF.

This clonotype was seen at least ten times. This chain uses TRBV14 with TRBJ2-1, with 9 bases matching TRBD2. The CDR3 runs 20 residues. Germline values: CDR1 SGHDN, CDR2 FVKESK. J was trimmed by 5 bases and V by 1 base; bases with no gene match: 18. CDR3 sequence: CASSQGALAGSVRANNEQFF. The CDR3 nucleotides read TGTGCCAGCAGCCAAGGAGCCCTAGCGGGGTCGGTCCGGGCCAACAATGAGCAGTTCTTC.

This clonotype occurred many times. The chain joins TRBV6-5 to TRBJ2-3; no clear D gene. Germline V lookup: CDR1 MNHEY, CDR2 SVGAGI. CDR3 length: 14 residues. V was pared by 1 base and J by 2 bases, with 7 bases between. This chain's CDR3 is CASSYLQYTDTQYF. CDR3 bases: TGTGCCAGCAGTTACTTACAGTACACAGATACGCAGTATTTT.

This chain joins TRBV28 and TRBJ1-1; a possible D gene is TRBD1 (6 bases). This CDR3 is 17 amino acids long. With 0 bases removed from V and 2 bases from J, the gap between germline ends came to 16 bases. Germline CDR1 is MDHEN and CDR2 is SYDVKM. In DNA, the CDR3 is TGTGCCAGCAGTTTATGGCCGGGGGGCCAACCAAACACTGAAGCTTTCTTT. It translates to CASSLWPGGQPNTEAFF.

J is TRBJ2-5 and V is TRBV29-1; 9 nucleotides align to TRBD2. Germline lookup yields CDR1 SQVTM and CDR2 ANQGSEA. CDR3 size: 19 residues. Trimming took 1 base from V and 2 from J; bases not matched to a gene: 17. The CDR3: CSVEGSMFLTSGSQETQYF. The CDR3 DNA sequence: TGCAGCGTTGAAGGTTCTATGTTCCTAACTAGCGGGTCGCAAGAGACCCAGTACTTC. The variable domain in full, with the rest retrieved from reference TRBV29-1 and TRBJ2-5, is SAVISQKPSRDICQRGTSLTIQCQVDSQVTMMFWYRQQPGQSLTLIATANQGSEATYESGFVIDKFPISRPNLTFSTLTVSNMSPEDSSIYLCSVEGSMFLTSGSQETQYFGPGTRLLVL.

This clonotype occurred many times. DNA of the CDR3: TGCAGTGCTAGAGCCCCCGGGGGCACAGATACGCAGTATTTT. Translated: CSARAPGGTDTQYF. The V and J genes are TRBV20-1 and TRBJ2-3, with a possible D match to TRBD2 (5 bases). This CDR3 contains 14 residues. Germline values: CDR1 DFQATT, CDR2 SNEGSKA (reference sequence). Trimming took 1 base from V and 1 from J, leaving 9 bases between them.

This clonotype was counted many times. The CDR3 region is CASRPDPTNEKLFF. The CDR3 bases are TGCGCCAGCAGGCCAGACCCAACTAATGAAAAACTGTTTTTT. The chain is built from TRBV5-1 and TRBJ1-4; D unresolved. CDR3 length: 14 amino acids. Germline assignment: CDR1 SGHRS and CDR2 YFSETQ. Trimming left V 5 bases short and J 0 bases short, with 8 bases between. Complete variable domain (other parts from reference TRBV5-1 and TRBJ1-4): KAGVTQTPRYLIKTRGQQVTLSCSPISGHRSVSWYQQTPGQGLQFLFEYFSETQRNKGNFPGRFSGRQFSNSRSEMNVSTLELGDSALYLCASRPDPTNEKLFFGSGTQLSVL.

About this clonotype itself: A read error is possible here, since a much larger clone lies one base away. The J gene is TRBJ2-1, the V gene TRBV12-3 or TRBV12-4; a weak D match, TRBD2 (5 bases). CDR3 length: 13 residues. Trimming cost V 4 bases and J 10 bases, with 14 bases left between them. The CDR3 protein is CASSWAPSGEQFF. CDR3 coding DNA: TGTGCCAGCAGTTGGGCCCCATCGGGGGAGCAGTTCTTC.

This clonotype was counted ten times or more. The chain recombines TRBV12-3 or TRBV12-4 with TRBJ2-3; no firm D call. V shed 1 base and J shed 11 bases, with 10 bases lying between them. The CDR3 runs to 12 residues. CDR3 bases: TGTGCCAGCAGTTTAGTCAGGCCGTGGCAGTATTTT. Amino acid sequence: CASSLVRPWQYF.

The chain has TRBV7-2 and TRBJ2-1; D gene ambiguous. The CDR3 is 14 amino acids. Germline V gene lookup returns CDR1 SGHTA and CDR2 FQGNSA. Trimming shortened V by 2 bases and J by 6 bases, and 11 bases separated the two germline ends. In DNA form, the CDR3 reads TGTGCCAGCAGCTTAATGGCTGCCTCCAATGAGCAGTTCTTC. Translated: CASSLMAASNEQFF. The variable domain in full, with the rest retrieved from reference TRBV7-2 and TRBJ2-1, is GAGVSQSPSNKVTEKGKDVELRCDPISGHTALYWYRQSLGQGLEFLIYFQGNSAPDKSGLPSDRFSAERTGGSVSTLTIQRTQQEDSAVYLCASSLMAASNEQFFGPGTRLTVL.

The V and J genes are TRBV27 and TRBJ2-2, with 8 bases aligning to TRBD1. Per the germline V gene, CDR1 is MNHEY and CDR2 is SMNVEV (reference sequence). V shed 4 bases, J shed 3 bases, and the junction held 7 bases outside the gene matches. There are 16 residues in the CDR3. The DNA for the CDR3 is TGTGCCAGCAGTTCAGGGCAGGGGGCTTACACCGGGGAGCTGTTTTTT. This codes for CASSSGQGAYTGELFF.

There are a few counts of this clonotype. This sequence joins TRBV12-3 or TRBV12-4 and TRBJ2-1; the D gene is possibly TRBD1 (5 bases). The CDR3 runs 16 residues. Trimming pared 5 bases from V and 4 bases from J, leaving 18 bases between. As DNA, the CDR3 is TGTGCCAGCAGTGCCCCCCGGATGGGGCTGTACAATGAGCAGTTCTTC. Its translation: CASSAPRMGLYNEQFF.

CDR3 DNA sequence: TGCAGTGCTTCGATTAGCGGCGAGCAGTACTTC. Its translation: CSASISGEQYF. The chain couples TRBV20-1 to TRBJ2-7; TRBD2 might be the D (6 bases). This CDR3 contains 11 residues. The germline V gene encodes CDR1 DFQATT and CDR2 SNEGSKA (reference sequence). Trimming shortened V by 5 bases and J by 6 bases, and 11 bases separated the two germline ends.

V and J are TRBV2 and TRBJ1-5; D possibly corresponds to TRBD1 (5 bases). The CDR3 covers 14 residues. Germline-derived CDR1 and CDR2 are SNHLY and FYNNEI. Trimming shortened V by 4 bases and J by 9 bases, and 16 bases separated the two germline ends. The CDR3 DNA reads TGTGCCAGCAGTGCAAGGGACTCCCGTTCGCCCCAGCATTTT. Amino acid sequence: CASSARDSRSPQHF.

This clonotype was counted many times. The chain is built from TRBV15 and TRBJ2-7; D not resolved. Germline values: CDR1 LNHNV, CDR2 YYDKDF (reference sequence). The CDR3 has 17 amino acids. Trimming shortened V by 0 bases and J by 0 bases, and 15 bases separated the two germline ends. In DNA, the CDR3 is TGTGCCACCAGCAGAGATCTTAACGTCATCGGCTCCTACGAGCAGTACTTC. It yields the protein CATSRDLNVIGSYEQYF.